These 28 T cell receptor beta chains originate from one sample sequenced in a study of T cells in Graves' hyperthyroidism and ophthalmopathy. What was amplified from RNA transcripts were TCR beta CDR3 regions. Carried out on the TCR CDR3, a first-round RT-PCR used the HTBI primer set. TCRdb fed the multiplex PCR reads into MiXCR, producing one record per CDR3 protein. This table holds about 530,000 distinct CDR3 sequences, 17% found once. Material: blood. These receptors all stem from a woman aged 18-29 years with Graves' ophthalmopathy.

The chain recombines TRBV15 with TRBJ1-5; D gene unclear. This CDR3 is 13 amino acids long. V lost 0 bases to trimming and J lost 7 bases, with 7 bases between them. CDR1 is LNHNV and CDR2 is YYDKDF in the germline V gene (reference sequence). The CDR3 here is CATSRDRTQPQHF. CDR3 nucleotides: TGTGCCACCAGCAGAGACAGGACCCAGCCCCAGCATTTT. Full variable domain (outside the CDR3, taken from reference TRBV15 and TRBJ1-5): DAMVIQNPRYQVTQFGKPVTLSCSQTLNHNVMYWYQQKSSQAPKLLFHYYDKDFNNEADTPDNFQSRRPNTSFCFLDIRSPGLGDTAMYLCATSRDRTQPQHFGDGTRLSIL.

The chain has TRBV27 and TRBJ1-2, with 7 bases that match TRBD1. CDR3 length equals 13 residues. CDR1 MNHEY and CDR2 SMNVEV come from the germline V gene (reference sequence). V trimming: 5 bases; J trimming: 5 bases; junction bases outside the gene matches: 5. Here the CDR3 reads CASSVNRGYGYTF. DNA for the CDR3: TGTGCCAGCAGTGTAAACAGGGGATATGGCTACACCTTC.

The CDR3, as DNA: TGCGCCAGCAGCTTGAATGCGGAGGGACAGCCCCAGCATTTT. This codes for CASSLNAEGQPQHF. The chain links TRBV5-1 to TRBJ1-5; D gene uncertain. V was trimmed by 1 base and J by 7 bases, leaving 12 bases between them. The CDR3 sequence is 14 residues long. Germline loops: CDR1 SGHRS, CDR2 YFSETQ.

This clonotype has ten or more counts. The CDR3 DNA follows: TGTGCCAGCAGTTACTCGGTGGGCGGGAACACTGAAGCTTTCTTT. Translated, it gives CASSYSVGGNTEAFF. V and J are TRBV6-5 and TRBJ1-1; D is undetermined. CDR1 is MNHEY, CDR2 SVGAGI, per germline. This CDR3 comprises 15 residues. The V end lost 0 bases, the J end lost 1 base, and 9 bases lay between the germline ends.

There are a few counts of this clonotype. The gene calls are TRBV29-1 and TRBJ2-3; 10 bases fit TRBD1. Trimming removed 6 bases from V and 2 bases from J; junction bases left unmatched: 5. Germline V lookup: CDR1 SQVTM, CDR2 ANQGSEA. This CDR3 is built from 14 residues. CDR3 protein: CSVGGTGVTDTQYF. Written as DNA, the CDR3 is TGCAGCGTGGGCGGGACAGGGGTCACAGATACGCAGTATTTT.

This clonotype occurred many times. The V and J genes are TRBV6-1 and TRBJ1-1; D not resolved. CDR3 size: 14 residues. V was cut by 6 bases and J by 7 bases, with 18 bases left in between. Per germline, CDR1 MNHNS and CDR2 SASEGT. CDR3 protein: CASRESGPRSEAFF. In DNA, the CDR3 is TGTGCCAGCAGGGAGAGCGGGCCTCGGAGTGAAGCTTTCTTT.

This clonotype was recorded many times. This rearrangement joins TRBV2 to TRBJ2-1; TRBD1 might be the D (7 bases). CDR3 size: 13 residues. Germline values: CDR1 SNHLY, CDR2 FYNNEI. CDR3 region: CAWWRDSNNEQFF. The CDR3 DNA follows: TGTGCTTGGTGGAGGGACAGCAACAATGAGCAGTTCTTC.

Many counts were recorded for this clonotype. The CDR3 nucleotides are TGTGCCAGCCTGCGGGACAGGGGACCGAATCAGCCCCAGCATTTT. Its translation: CASLRDRGPNQPQHF. The rearrangement links TRBV2 to TRBJ1-5, with TRBD1 identical over 10 bases. From germline, CDR1 is SNHLY and CDR2 FYNNEI. The CDR3 runs 15 residues. With V trimmed by 8 bases and J by 4 bases, 8 bases remained unmatched.

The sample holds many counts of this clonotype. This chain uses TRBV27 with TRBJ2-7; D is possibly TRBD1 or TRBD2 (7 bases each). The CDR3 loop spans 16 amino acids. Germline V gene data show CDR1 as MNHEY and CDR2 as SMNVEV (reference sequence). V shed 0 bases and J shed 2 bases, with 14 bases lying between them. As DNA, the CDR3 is TGTGCCAGCAGTTTATCGGGGGGGGGGACAGCCTACGAGCAGTACTTC. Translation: CASSLSGGGTAYEQYF.

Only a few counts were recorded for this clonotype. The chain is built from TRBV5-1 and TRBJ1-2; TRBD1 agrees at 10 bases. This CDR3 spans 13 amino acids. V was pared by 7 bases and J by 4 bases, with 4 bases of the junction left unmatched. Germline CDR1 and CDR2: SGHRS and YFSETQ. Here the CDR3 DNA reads TGCGCCAGCCTCCGGGACAGGGGCTATGGCTACACCTTC. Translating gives CASLRDRGYGYTF.

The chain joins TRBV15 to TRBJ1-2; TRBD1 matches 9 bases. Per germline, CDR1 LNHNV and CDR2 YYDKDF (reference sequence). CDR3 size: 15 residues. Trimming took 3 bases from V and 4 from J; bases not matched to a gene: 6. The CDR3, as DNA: TGTGCCACCAGCAGGAGGACAGGGGCGTTCTATGGCTACACCTTC. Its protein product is CATSRRTGAFYGYTF.

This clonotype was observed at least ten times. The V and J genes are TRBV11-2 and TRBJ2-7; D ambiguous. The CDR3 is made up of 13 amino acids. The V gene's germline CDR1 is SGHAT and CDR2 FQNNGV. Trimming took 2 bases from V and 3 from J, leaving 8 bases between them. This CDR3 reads CASSLSPYYEQYF. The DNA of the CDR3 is TGTGCCAGCAGCTTATCCCCCTACTACGAGCAGTACTTC.

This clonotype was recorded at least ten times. Here the CDR3 DNA reads TGTGCCGCCCCTCTGCTAGCGTGCTCAGATACGCAGTATTTT. Translation: CAAPLLACSDTQYF. The chain carries TRBV7-3 and TRBJ2-3; tentative D call: TRBD2 (6 bases). The CDR3 is 14 residues long. Trimming shortened V by 11 bases and J by 4 bases, and 19 bases separated the two germline ends. Germline CDR1 and CDR2: SGHTA and FQGTGA. Together with reference TRBV7-3 and TRBJ2-3, the CDR3 gives the full variable domain: GAGVSQTPSNKVTEKGKYVELRCDPISGHTALYWYRQSLGQGPEFLIYFQGTGAADDSGLPNDRFFAVRPEGSVSTLKIQRTERGDSAVYLCAAPLLACSDTQYFGPGTRLTVL.

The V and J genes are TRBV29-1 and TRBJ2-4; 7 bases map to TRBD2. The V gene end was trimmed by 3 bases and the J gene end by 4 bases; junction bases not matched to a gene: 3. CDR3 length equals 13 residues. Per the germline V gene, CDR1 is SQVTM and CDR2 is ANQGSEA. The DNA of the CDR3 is TGCAGCGTTGACCGGGGAGGGAAAAACATTCAGTACTTC. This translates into CSVDRGGKNIQYF.

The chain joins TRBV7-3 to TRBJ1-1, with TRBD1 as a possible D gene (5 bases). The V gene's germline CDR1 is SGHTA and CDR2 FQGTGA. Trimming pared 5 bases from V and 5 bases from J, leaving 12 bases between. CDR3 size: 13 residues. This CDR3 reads CASSLGGMTEAFF. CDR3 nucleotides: TGTGCCAGCAGCCTCGGGGGGATGACTGAAGCTTTCTTT.

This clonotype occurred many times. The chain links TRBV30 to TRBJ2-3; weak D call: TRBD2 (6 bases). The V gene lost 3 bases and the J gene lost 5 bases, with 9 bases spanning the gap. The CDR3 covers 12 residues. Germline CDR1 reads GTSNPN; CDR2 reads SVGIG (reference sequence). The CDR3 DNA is TGTGCCTGGAGGGGGGGTGGAGATACGCAGTATTTT. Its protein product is CAWRGGGDTQYF. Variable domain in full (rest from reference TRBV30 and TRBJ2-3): SQTIHQWPATLVQPVGSPLSLECTVEGTSNPNLYWYRQAAGRGLQLLFYSVGIGQISSEVPQNLSASRPQDRQFILSSKKLLLSDSGFYLCAWRGGGDTQYFGPGTRLTVL.

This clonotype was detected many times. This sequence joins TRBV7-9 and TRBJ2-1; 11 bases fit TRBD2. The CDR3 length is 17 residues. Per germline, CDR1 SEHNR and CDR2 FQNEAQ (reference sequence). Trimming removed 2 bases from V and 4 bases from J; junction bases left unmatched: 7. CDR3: CASSLLGSGRVYNEQFF. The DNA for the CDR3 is TGTGCCAGCAGCTTACTGGGTAGCGGGAGGGTTTACAATGAGCAGTTCTTC.

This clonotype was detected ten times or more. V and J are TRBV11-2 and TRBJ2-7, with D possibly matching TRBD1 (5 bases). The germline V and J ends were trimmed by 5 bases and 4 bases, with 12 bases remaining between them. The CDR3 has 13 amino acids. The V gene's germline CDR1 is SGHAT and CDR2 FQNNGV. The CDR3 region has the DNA TGTGCCAGCAGCCCCTCCAGACAGTACGAGCAGTACTTC. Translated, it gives CASSPSRQYEQYF.

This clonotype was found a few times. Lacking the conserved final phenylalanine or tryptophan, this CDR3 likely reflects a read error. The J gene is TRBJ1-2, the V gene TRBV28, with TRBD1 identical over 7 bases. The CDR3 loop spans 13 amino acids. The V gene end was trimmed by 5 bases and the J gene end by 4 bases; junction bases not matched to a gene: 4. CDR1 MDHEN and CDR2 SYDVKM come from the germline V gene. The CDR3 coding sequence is TGTGCCAGCAGTCTAGGGACAGTCTATGGCTACACCTCC. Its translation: CASSLGTVYGYTS.

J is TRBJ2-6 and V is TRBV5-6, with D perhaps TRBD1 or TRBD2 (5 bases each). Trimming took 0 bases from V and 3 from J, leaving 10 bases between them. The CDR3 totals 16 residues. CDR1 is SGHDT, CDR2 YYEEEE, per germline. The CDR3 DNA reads TGTGCCAGCAGCTTGGAGAGGGGCTTTGGGGCCAACGTCCTGACTTTC. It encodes CASSLERGFGANVLTF. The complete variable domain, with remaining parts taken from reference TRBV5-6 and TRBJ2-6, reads DAGVTQSPTHLIKTRGQQVTLRCSPKSGHDTVSWYQQALGQGPQFIFQYYEEEERQRGNFPDRFSGHQFPNYSSELNVNALLLGDSALYLCASSLERGFGANVLTFGAGSRLTVL.

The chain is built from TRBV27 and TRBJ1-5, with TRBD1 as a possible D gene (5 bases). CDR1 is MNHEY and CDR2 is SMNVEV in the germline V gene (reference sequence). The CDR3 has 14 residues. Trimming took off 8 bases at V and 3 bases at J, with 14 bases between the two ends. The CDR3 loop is CASRLRGNNQPQHF. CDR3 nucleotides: TGTGCCAGCCGGCTTAGGGGTAACAATCAGCCCCAGCATTTT.

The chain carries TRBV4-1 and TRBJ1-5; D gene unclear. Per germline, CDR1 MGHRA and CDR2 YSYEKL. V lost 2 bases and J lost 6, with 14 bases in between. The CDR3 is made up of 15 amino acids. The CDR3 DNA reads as TGCGCCAGCAGCCAATCGTGGGAGGCAGCTCAGCCCCAGCATTTT. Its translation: CASSQSWEAAQPQHF.

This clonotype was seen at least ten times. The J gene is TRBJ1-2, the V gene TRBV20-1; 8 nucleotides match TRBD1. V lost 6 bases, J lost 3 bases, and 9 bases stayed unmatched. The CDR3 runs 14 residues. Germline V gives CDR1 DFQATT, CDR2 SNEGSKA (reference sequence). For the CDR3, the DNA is TGCAGTGCACCTAGGACAGGGCGGCACTATGGCTACACCTTC. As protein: CSAPRTGRHYGYTF.

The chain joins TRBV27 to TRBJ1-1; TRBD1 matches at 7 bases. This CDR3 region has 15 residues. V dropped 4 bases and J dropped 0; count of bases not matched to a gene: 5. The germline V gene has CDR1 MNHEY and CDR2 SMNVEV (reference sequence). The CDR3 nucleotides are TGTGCCAGCAGTTCGACAGGGCTGGTGAACACTGAAGCTTTCTTT. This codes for CASSSTGLVNTEAFF.

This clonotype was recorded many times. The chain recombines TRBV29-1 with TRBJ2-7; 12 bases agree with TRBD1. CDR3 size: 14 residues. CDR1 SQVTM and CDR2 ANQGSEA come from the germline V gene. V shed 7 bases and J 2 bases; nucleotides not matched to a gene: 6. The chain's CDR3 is CSGGTGGSAYEQYF. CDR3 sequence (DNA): TGCAGCGGGGGGACAGGGGGCTCTGCCTACGAGCAGTACTTC.

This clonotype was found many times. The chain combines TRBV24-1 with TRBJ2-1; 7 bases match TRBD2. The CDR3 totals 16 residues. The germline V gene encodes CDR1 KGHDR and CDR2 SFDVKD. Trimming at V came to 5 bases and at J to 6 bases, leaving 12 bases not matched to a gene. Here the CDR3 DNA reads TGTGCCACCAGTGTAAGGCGGGAGCGCCACCTCAATGAGCAGTTCTTC. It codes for CATSVRRERHLNEQFF.

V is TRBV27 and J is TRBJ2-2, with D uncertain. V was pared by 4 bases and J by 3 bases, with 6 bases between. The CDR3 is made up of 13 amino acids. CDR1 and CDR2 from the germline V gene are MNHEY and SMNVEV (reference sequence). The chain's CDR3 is CASSSFDTGELFF. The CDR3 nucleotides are TGTGCCAGCAGTTCCTTTGACACCGGGGAGCTGTTTTTT.

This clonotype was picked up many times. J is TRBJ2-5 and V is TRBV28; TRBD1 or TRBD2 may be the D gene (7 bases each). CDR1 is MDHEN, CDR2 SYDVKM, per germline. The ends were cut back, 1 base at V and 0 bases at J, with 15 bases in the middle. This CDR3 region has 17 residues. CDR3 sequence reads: CASSLFQGGGYQETQYF. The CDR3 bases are TGTGCCAGCAGTTTATTTCAGGGGGGAGGGTACCAAGAGACCCAGTACTTC.